The source of this TCR beta chain is a study of memory B cells and T cells in multiple sclerosis. Findings and caveats of the study: Normalization was needed because clone-set size differences affected shared clonotype counts.

Remarks on this clone: The antigen is unknown.

The CDR3 runs to 14 residues. Germline CDR1 and CDR2: MNHEY and SVGAGI. V lost 6 bases to trimming and J lost 4 bases; unmatched junction nucleotides: 6. Produced via immunoSEQ multiplex PCR; TCRdb's table is partial and in-frame only. The table lists some 14,000 clones, around 63% of them singletons, with 2% to 2.5% in the top ten. Sequences were obtained from memory (CD45RO+) CD4+ T cells from blood. The source is a human donor with multiple sclerosis. The J gene is TRBJ1-5, the V gene TRBV6-5; 7 nucleotides match TRBD1. CDR3 sequence reads: CASSRGQSNQPQHF. The CDR3 region has the DNA TGTGCCAGCAGCCGGGGACAGTCAAATCAGCCCCAGCATTTT.